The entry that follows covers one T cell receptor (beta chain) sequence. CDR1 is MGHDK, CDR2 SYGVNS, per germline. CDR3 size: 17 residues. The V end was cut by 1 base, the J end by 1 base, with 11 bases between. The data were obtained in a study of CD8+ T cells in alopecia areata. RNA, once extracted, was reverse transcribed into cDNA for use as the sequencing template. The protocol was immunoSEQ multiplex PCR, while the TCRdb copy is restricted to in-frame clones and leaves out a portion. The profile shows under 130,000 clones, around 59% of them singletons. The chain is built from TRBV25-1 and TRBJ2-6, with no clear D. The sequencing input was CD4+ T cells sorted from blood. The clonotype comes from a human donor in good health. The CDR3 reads CASSELKGGSGANVLTF. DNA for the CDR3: TGTGCCAGCAGTGAATTGAAGGGTGGGTCTGGGGCCAACGTCCTGACTTTC.